What follows are 16 T cell receptor beta chains derived from one specimen sequenced in a study of Tregs in tolerant kidney transplant recipients. Clones were read by immunoSEQ multiplex PCR, and TCRdb kept only the in-frame ones, dropping some. The sample has tens of thousands of clones, more than 85% seen once. Sequenced material: CD4+ T cells from blood, taken before the transplant. The origin of the receptors is a human donor who received a combined kidney and bone marrow transplant.

The rearrangement uses TRBV15 and TRBJ2-5; a possible D gene is TRBD2 (5 bases). V shed 0 bases and J shed 5 bases, with 16 bases lying between them. There are 16 residues in the CDR3. Germline CDR1 is LNHNV and CDR2 is YYDKDF (reference sequence). In nucleotides, the CDR3 is TGTGCCACCAGCAGAGAAGAGGCTAGCATCGGGGAGACCCAGTACTTC. Its protein is CATSREEASIGETQYF.

DNA for the CDR3: TGTGCCAGCAGCACTAACGCCGCCAATGAGCAGTTCTTC. Its protein product is CASSTNAANEQFF. The chain links TRBV11-3 to TRBJ2-1, with unresolved D. This CDR3 is 13 amino acids long. The germline gives CDR1 SGHNT, CDR2 YENEEA. V was shortened by 5 bases and J by 6 bases, with 11 bases between the two germline ends.

The gene calls are TRBV5-4 and TRBJ2-1; D might be TRBD1 (5 bases). Germline-derived CDR1 and CDR2 are SGHNT and YYREEE (reference sequence). The CDR3 runs to 16 residues. Trimming left V 4 bases short and J 0 bases short, with 14 bases between. CDR3 loop: CASSPRTKSSYNEQFF. CDR3 bases: TGTGCCAGCAGCCCTCGGACAAAGAGCTCCTACAATGAGCAGTTCTTC.

This chain uses TRBV29-1 with TRBJ2-1; 7 nucleotides match TRBD1. The length of the CDR3 is 14 residues. V shed 3 bases and J 3 bases; nucleotides not matched to a gene: 5. Germline V gene data show CDR1 as SQVTM and CDR2 as ANQGSEA. In DNA, the CDR3 is TGCAGCGTTGAGGGTGACAGGGACTACAATGAGCAGTTCTTC. As protein: CSVEGDRDYNEQFF.

With respect to this clone: The sample holds other DNA sequences that translate to the same CDR3. This chain connects TRBV25-1 to TRBJ1-6; D unclear. Germline CDR1 reads MGHDK; CDR2 reads SYGVNS. V was clipped by 6 bases and J by 2 bases, with 11 bases between them. The CDR3 loop spans 15 amino acids. CDR3 protein: CASSREEPYNSPLHF. The CDR3 DNA is TGTGCCAGCAGCCGGGAGGAGCCCTATAATTCACCCCTCCACTTT. The whole variable domain, filled in from reference TRBV25-1 and TRBJ1-6, reads EADIYQTPRYLVIGTGKKITLECSQTMGHDKMYWYQQDPGMELHLIHYSYGVNSTEKGDLSSESTVSRIRTEHFPLTLESARPSHTSQYLCASSREEPYNSPLHFGNGTRLTVT.

This clone was observed once. The chain is built from TRBV5-1 and TRBJ2-1; 7 nucleotides line up with TRBD2. CDR3 length: 15 amino acids. J gave up 8 bases and V 0 bases, and 8 bases lay outside the gene matches. CDR1 and CDR2 (germline): SGHRS, YFSETQ. The CDR3 DNA follows: TGCGCCAGCAGCTTGGGTGGACTAGGCTTCTATGAGCAGTTCTTC. The encoded protein is CASSLGGLGFYEQFF.

V gene TRBV6-1 combines with J gene TRBJ1-5, with D perhaps TRBD1 (6 bases). CDR1 is MNHNS and CDR2 is SASEGT in the germline V gene. CDR3 length equals 14 residues. Trimming pared 9 bases from V and 6 bases from J, leaving 18 bases between. As DNA, the CDR3 is TGTGCCAGTACGCGGGGGCGAGGGTCTCAGCCCCAGCATTTT. Its protein product is CASTRGRGSQPQHF.

A few counts support this clone. The chain carries TRBV2 and TRBJ1-5, with 9 positions matching TRBD1. Germline V lookup: CDR1 SNHLY, CDR2 FYNNEI. This CDR3 contains 16 residues. With V trimmed by 3 bases and J by 4 bases, 7 bases remained unmatched. CDR3 DNA: TGTGCCAGCAGTGAGCGAACAGGGGGCGCAAATCAGCCCCAGCATTTT. Translating gives CASSERTGGANQPQHF.

This rearrangement joins TRBV7-9 to TRBJ2-1; D ambiguous. Germline CDR1 reads SEHNR; CDR2 reads FQNEAQ (reference sequence). The CDR3 length is 15 residues. The V end lost 5 bases, the J end lost 4 bases, and 15 bases lay between the germline ends. CDR3 in DNA: TGTGCCAGCAGCCTGAGAGGAGAAACGTACAATGAGCAGTTCTTC. This translates into CASSLRGETYNEQFF.

The chain recombines TRBV6-1 with TRBJ2-7, with D possibly being TRBD1 (5 bases). Trimming cost V 7 bases and J 3 bases, with 16 bases left between them. From germline, CDR1 is MNHNS and CDR2 SASEGT. The CDR3 consists of 14 residues. The CDR3 region is CASIQGKANYEQYF. For the CDR3, the DNA is TGTGCCAGCATTCAGGGTAAAGCCAACTACGAGCAGTACTTC.

CDR3 in amino acids: CASSRSKSGGGELFF. CDR3 DNA: TGTGCCAGCAGCCGGTCGAAAAGCGGCGGCGGGGAGCTGTTTTTT. The chain joins TRBV7-3 to TRBJ2-2, with a possible D match to TRBD2 (5 bases). The CDR3 has 15 amino acids. Trimming removed 5 bases at V and 7 bases at J, with 17 bases between. Germline V gene lookup returns CDR1 SGHTA and CDR2 FQGTGA.

This chain links TRBV9 with TRBJ2-1; 7 bases align to TRBD2. The CDR3 is made up of 15 amino acids. CDR1 and CDR2 from the germline V gene are SGDLS and YYNGEE. V trimming: 0 bases; J trimming: 5 bases; junction bases outside the gene matches: 5. For the CDR3, the DNA is TGTGCCAGCAGCGTAGACCCTAGCGGAGACAATGAGCAGTTCTTC. It specifies CASSVDPSGDNEQFF.

J is TRBJ1-4 and V is TRBV5-1; the D gene is possibly TRBD1 (5 bases). CDR3 length equals 14 residues. V lost 4 bases and J lost 8, with 15 bases in between. The germline V gene encodes CDR1 SGHRS and CDR2 YFSETQ. CDR3 region: CASSPQGGSEKLFF. Here the CDR3 DNA reads TGCGCCAGCAGCCCGCAGGGAGGATCGGAAAAACTGTTTTTT.

V is TRBV7-2 and J is TRBJ2-1; D ambiguous. Trimming shortened V by 3 bases and J by 5 bases, and 11 bases separated the two germline ends. Germline assignment: CDR1 SGHTA and CDR2 FQGNSA. This CDR3 is built from 14 residues. CDR3 in DNA: TGTGCCAGCAGCTTCAGAGGCCCTGACAATGAGCAGTTCTTC. Translating gives CASSFRGPDNEQFF. Full variable domain (rest looked up from reference TRBV7-2 and TRBJ2-1): GAGVSQSPSNKVTEKGKDVELRCDPISGHTALYWYRQSLGQGLEFLIYFQGNSAPDKSGLPSDRFSAERTGGSVSTLTIQRTQQEDSAVYLCASSFRGPDNEQFFGPGTRLTVL.

This rearrangement joins TRBV18 to TRBJ2-7, with TRBD1 identical over 8 bases. V was pared by 4 bases and J by 1 base, with 3 bases of the junction left unmatched. The germline gives CDR1 KGHSH, CDR2 LQKENI. This CDR3 comprises 14 residues. The CDR3 DNA is TGTGCCAGCTCACTTGGGACAGGATCCTACGAGCAGTACTTC. Protein product: CASSLGTGSYEQYF.

V gene TRBV5-1 combines with J gene TRBJ2-6, with TRBD2 matching 7 bases. This CDR3 contains 16 residues. J lost 4 bases, V lost 4 bases, and 8 bases had no gene match. Per the germline V gene, CDR1 is SGHRS and CDR2 is YFSETQ. This CDR3 reads CASSPSGGDGANVLTF. The CDR3 DNA is TGCGCCAGCAGCCCAAGTGGGGGGGACGGGGCCAACGTCCTGACTTTC.